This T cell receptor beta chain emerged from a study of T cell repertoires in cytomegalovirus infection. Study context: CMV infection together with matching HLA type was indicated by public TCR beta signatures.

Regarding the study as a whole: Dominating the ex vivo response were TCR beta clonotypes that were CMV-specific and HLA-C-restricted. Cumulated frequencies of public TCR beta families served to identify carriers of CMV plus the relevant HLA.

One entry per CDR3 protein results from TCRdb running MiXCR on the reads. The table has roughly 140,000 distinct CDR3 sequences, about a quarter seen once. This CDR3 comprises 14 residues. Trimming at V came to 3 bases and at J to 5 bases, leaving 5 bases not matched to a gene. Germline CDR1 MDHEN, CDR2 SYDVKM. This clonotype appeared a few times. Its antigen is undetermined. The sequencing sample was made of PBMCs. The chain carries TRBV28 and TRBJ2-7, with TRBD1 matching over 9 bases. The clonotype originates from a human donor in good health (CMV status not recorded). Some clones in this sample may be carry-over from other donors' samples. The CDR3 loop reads CASSLVDRGDEQYF. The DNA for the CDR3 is TGTGCCAGCAGTTTGGTGGACAGGGGCGACGAGCAGTACTTC.